The sequence of this TCR beta chain was determined in a study of cytomegalovirus exposure and HLA in healthy donors. For the study at large: Per a later analysis, the approximately 620 first-cohort and some 130 validation repertoires shared one platform.

CDR1 is LGHNA, CDR2 YNFKEQ, per germline. The CDR3 runs 15 residues. Trimming cost V 0 bases and J 4 bases; bases outside gene matches: 3. TCRdb keeps only in-frame clones here, not all; method: immunoSEQ multiplex PCR. The data contain hundreds of thousands of clones, about nine tenths of them singletons. The sequencing sample was made of PBMCs. The chain joins TRBV4-2 to TRBJ2-3; 8 bases agree with TRBD1. The receptor's source is a woman aged 18 to 35 in good health and CMV-seropositive. CDR3 nucleotide sequence: TGTGCCAGCAGCCAAGAAACAGGGGGGTCAGATACGCAGTATTTT. Its translation: CASSQETGGSDTQYF.